This entry concerns a single T cell receptor (beta chain). The sample comes from a study of T cell changes during pregnancy in multiple sclerosis. Profiled with immunoSEQ multiplex PCR; TCRdb holds only in-frame clones, not every one. The sample yields approximately 40,000 clones, more than 85% seen once. Trimming took 7 bases from V and 0 from J; bases not matched to a gene: 5. The CDR3 runs 15 residues. CDR1 is LNHDA and CDR2 is SQIVND in the germline V gene (reference sequence). This TCR came from a female donor with multiple sclerosis, enrolled in a pregnancy study. The sequences come from CD8+ T cells from peripheral blood mononuclear cells, collected in the third trimester of pregnancy. The chain links TRBV19 to TRBJ1-5, with TRBD1 matching over 8 bases. DNA for the CDR3: TGTGCCAGTACCCTGACAGGGGTTAGCAATCAGCCCCAGCATTTT. Protein: CASTLTGVSNQPQHF. Based on the CDR3 plus reference TRBV19 and TRBJ1-5, the full variable domain is DGGITQSPKYLFRKEGQNVTLSCEQNLNHDAMYWYRQDPGQGLRLIYYSQIVNDFQKGDIAEGYSVSREKKESFPLTVTSAQKNPTAFYLCASTLTGVSNQPQHFGDGTRLSIL.